Listed below are T cell receptor beta chains from one sample, sequenced in a study of cytomegalovirus exposure and HLA in healthy donors. Only in-frame clones appear in the TCRdb table, and some are missing; sequencing was by immunoSEQ multiplex PCR. The data show approximately 210,000 clones, with 86% seen just once and about 1.5% held by the top ten. The specimen was PBMCs. Receptors were obtained from a woman in her late teens or twenties in good health and CMV-seronegative. Each CDR3 is given with its conserved first and last residue. The D gene is left open where the match is weak. The size field is filled for only some rows; it gives once, few, many or a size class.

v_gene: TRBV25-1
abundance: NA
j_gene: TRBJ1-3
d_gene: NA
CDR3nt: TGTGCCAGCAGTGAATACTTTACGGGCTCTGGAAACACCATATATTTT
CDR3aa: CASSEYFTGSGNTIYF

v_gene: TRBV30
abundance: NA
j_gene: TRBJ1-2
d_gene: NA
CDR3nt: TGTGCCTGGAGTAGGTCCGAGGACTATGGCTACACCTTC
CDR3aa: CAWSRSEDYGYTF

v_gene: TRBV11-2
abundance: NA
j_gene: TRBJ2-1
d_gene: TRBD2
CDR3nt: TGTGCCAGCAGCTCGTGGACTAGCGGTTTACAATGGGGGCAGTTCTTC
CDR3aa: CASSSWTSGLQWGQFF

v_gene: TRBV15
abundance: NA
j_gene: TRBJ1-5
d_gene: TRBD1
CDR3nt: TGTGCCACCGCCACAAGAAACAGGGGGATGAGCAATCAGCCCCAGCATTTT
CDR3aa: CATATRNRGMSNQPQHF

v_gene: TRBV7-6
abundance: NA
j_gene: TRBJ2-1
d_gene: NA
CDR3nt: TGTGCCAGCAGCTTAGCTCGAGACAGCTACAATGAGCAGTTCTTC
CDR3aa: CASSLARDSYNEQFF

v_gene: TRBV11-3
abundance: NA
j_gene: TRBJ2-2
d_gene: NA
CDR3nt: TGTGCCAGCAGCTTAACCGGCACCGGGGAGCTGTTTTTT
CDR3aa: CASSLTGTGELFF

v_gene: TRBV11-2
abundance: few
j_gene: TRBJ2-7
d_gene: TRBD2
CDR3nt: TGTGCCAGCAGTCGAACTAGCGCAGAGTACGAGCAGTACTTC
CDR3aa: CASSRTSAEYEQYF

v_gene: TRBV4-1
abundance: NA
j_gene: TRBJ2-1
d_gene: TRBD1
CDR3nt: TGCGCCAGCAGCCAAGGCGACAGGGGATACAATGAGCAGTTCTTC
CDR3aa: CASSQGDRGYNEQFF

v_gene: TRBV27
abundance: NA
j_gene: TRBJ1-1
d_gene: TRBD1
CDR3nt: TGTGCCAGCAGTTTCAATTCTAACCTGGACAGGGGGCTAGCTTTCTTT
CDR3aa: CASSFNSNLDRGLAFF

v_gene: TRBV5-1
abundance: NA
j_gene: TRBJ2-5
d_gene: TRBD1
CDR3nt: TGCGCCAGCAGCCGGGACAGCCAACAAGAGACCCAGTACTTC
CDR3aa: CASSRDSQQETQYF

v_gene: TRBV5-5
abundance: NA
j_gene: TRBJ1-2
d_gene: NA
CDR3nt: TGTGCCAGCAGCTTAGTACAGGACTATGGCTACACCTTC
CDR3aa: CASSLVQDYGYTF

v_gene: TRBV6-1
abundance: NA
j_gene: TRBJ1-2
d_gene: NA
CDR3nt: TGTGCCAGCAGTGAGACACTTTCGGATGGCTACACCTTC
CDR3aa: CASSETLSDGYTF

v_gene: TRBV7-3
abundance: NA
j_gene: TRBJ2-7
d_gene: TRBD1
CDR3nt: TGTGCCAGCAGCTTAACCAGGGGGTCAGGGCAGTACTTC
CDR3aa: CASSLTRGSGQYF

v_gene: TRBV4-1
abundance: NA
j_gene: TRBJ1-6
d_gene: NA
CDR3nt: TGCGCCAGCAGCCAAGATCATGGCAGATATAATTCACCCCTCCACTTT
CDR3aa: CASSQDHGRYNSPLHF

v_gene: TRBV4-1
abundance: NA
j_gene: TRBJ2-3
d_gene: TRBD2
CDR3nt: TGCGCCAGCAGCCAAGTGAGTCTAGCGGGCACAGATACGCAGTATTTT
CDR3aa: CASSQVSLAGTDTQYF

v_gene: TRBV10-2
abundance: NA
j_gene: TRBJ2-7
d_gene: TRBD2
CDR3nt: TGCGCCAGTACCGGGACTAGCGGGAGGAGAAAGGGGTCTTACGAGCAGTACTTC
CDR3aa: CASTGTSGRRKGSYEQYF

v_gene: TRBV5-6
abundance: NA
j_gene: TRBJ1-4
d_gene: NA
CDR3nt: TGTGCCAGCAGCCCGGAGGGGTTTAATGAAAAACTGTTTTTT
CDR3aa: CASSPEGFNEKLFF

v_gene: TRBV30
abundance: NA
j_gene: TRBJ2-5
d_gene: TRBD1
CDR3nt: TGTGCCTGGACCGCGGACAGGGACCTTGTGACCCAGTACTTC
CDR3aa: CAWTADRDLVTQYF

v_gene: TRBV4-1
abundance: NA
j_gene: TRBJ1-4
d_gene: NA
CDR3nt: TGCGCCAGCAGCTCTCCGGGACAAAGGGAAAAACTGTTTTTT
CDR3aa: CASSSPGQREKLFF

v_gene: TRBV13
abundance: NA
j_gene: TRBJ1-1
d_gene: TRBD1
CDR3nt: TGTGCCAGCAGCTTTGGACTACAGGGGGAGTTTCAAGCTTTCTTT
CDR3aa: CASSFGLQGEFQAFF

v_gene: TRBV30
abundance: NA
j_gene: TRBJ2-2
d_gene: NA
CDR3nt: TGTGCCTGGCATCGGGGGTTGAACACCGGGGAGCTGTTTTTT
CDR3aa: CAWHRGLNTGELFF

v_gene: TRBV30
abundance: NA
j_gene: TRBJ1-2
d_gene: TRBD1
CDR3nt: TGTGCCTGGAGATCGTCAGGGGGAAATGGCTACACCTTC
CDR3aa: CAWRSSGGNGYTF

v_gene: TRBV6-6
abundance: NA
j_gene: TRBJ1-2
d_gene: TRBD1
CDR3nt: TGTGCCAGCAGAAGGACAGGGTCTGATGGCTACACCTTC
CDR3aa: CASRRTGSDGYTF

v_gene: TRBV30
abundance: once
j_gene: TRBJ2-7
d_gene: TRBD1
CDR3nt: TGTGCCTGGAGTAATGGACGACAGGGGGCCTACGAGCAGTACTTC
CDR3aa: CAWSNGRQGAYEQYF

v_gene: TRBV11-2
abundance: NA
j_gene: TRBJ2-1
d_gene: TRBD2
CDR3nt: TGTGCCAGCAGCCGCCGCAGGCGGGGGGACCACTCCTACAATGAGCAGTTCTTC
CDR3aa: CASSRRRRGDHSYNEQFF

v_gene: TRBV27
abundance: NA
j_gene: TRBJ1-1
d_gene: TRBD1
CDR3nt: TGTGCCAGCAGTTTAGCTATTGACAGGGGGAACACTGAAGCTTTCTTT
CDR3aa: CASSLAIDRGNTEAFF

v_gene: TRBV30
abundance: NA
j_gene: TRBJ2-4
d_gene: NA
CDR3nt: TGTGCCTGGGGGAGGGGGGCTGGCATTCAGTACTTC
CDR3aa: CAWGRGAGIQYF

v_gene: TRBV19
abundance: NA
j_gene: TRBJ1-6
d_gene: NA
CDR3nt: TGTGCCAGTAGTAGACGGGATAATTCACCCCTCCACTTT
CDR3aa: CASSRRDNSPLHF

v_gene: TRBV10-2
abundance: NA
j_gene: TRBJ1-1
d_gene: TRBD1
CDR3nt: TGCGCCAGCAGTGGGGTTCAGGGGGCTGGTAGGACTGAAGCTTTCTTT
CDR3aa: CASSGVQGAGRTEAFF

v_gene: TRBV5-4
abundance: NA
j_gene: TRBJ2-1
d_gene: TRBD2
CDR3nt: TGTGCCAGCAGCCCGGGGACTAGCGGGAGCCAACAGCAGTTCTTC
CDR3aa: CASSPGTSGSQQQFF

v_gene: TRBV18
abundance: NA
j_gene: TRBJ2-1
d_gene: TRBD1
CDR3nt: TGTGCCAGCTCACCGCCCAGGGACAGGGGGGTGCGCAATGAGCAGTTCTTC
CDR3aa: CASSPPRDRGVRNEQFF

v_gene: TRBV7-6
abundance: NA
j_gene: TRBJ2-5
d_gene: TRBD2
CDR3nt: TGTGCCAGCAGCCCGAGCGGACTAGCGGGGCAAGAGACCCAGTACTTC
CDR3aa: CASSPSGLAGQETQYF

v_gene: TRBV9
abundance: NA
j_gene: TRBJ2-2
d_gene: NA
CDR3nt: TGTGCCAGCAGCGGTTCAGGAATCACCGGGGAGCTGTTTTTT
CDR3aa: CASSGSGITGELFF

v_gene: TRBV7-8
abundance: NA
j_gene: TRBJ2-5
d_gene: NA
CDR3nt: TGTGCCAGCAGCTTAGGTAGCCAGGAGACCCAGTACTTC
CDR3aa: CASSLGSQETQYF

v_gene: TRBV11-1
abundance: NA
j_gene: TRBJ2-3
d_gene: NA
CDR3nt: TGTGCCAGCAGCTTAGTCGGAGGGCCGTCAACAGATACGCAGTATTTT
CDR3aa: CASSLVGGPSTDTQYF

v_gene: TRBV27
abundance: NA
j_gene: TRBJ2-1
d_gene: TRBD2
CDR3nt: TGTGCCAGCAGTCAACATCGGACTAGCGGGATTGGGAATGAGCAGTTCTTC
CDR3aa: CASSQHRTSGIGNEQFF

v_gene: TRBV18
abundance: NA
j_gene: TRBJ2-3
d_gene: TRBD2
CDR3nt: TGTGCCAGCTCACCAGCGGGAGCAGATACGCAGTATTTT
CDR3aa: CASSPAGADTQYF

v_gene: TRBV9
abundance: NA
j_gene: TRBJ1-5
d_gene: NA
CDR3nt: TGTGCCAGCAGCACTGACGGGGGCAATCAGCCCCAGCATTTT
CDR3aa: CASSTDGGNQPQHF

v_gene: TRBV5-1
abundance: NA
j_gene: TRBJ2-3
d_gene: TRBD2
CDR3nt: TGCGCCAGCAGCGCGGGGGGCACAGATACGCAGTATTTT
CDR3aa: CASSAGGTDTQYF

v_gene: TRBV5-4
abundance: once
j_gene: TRBJ2-1
d_gene: TRBD2
CDR3nt: TGTGCCAGCGGTGTCAGCGGGAGTGGTCCCTACAATGAGCAGTTCTTC
CDR3aa: CASGVSGSGPYNEQFF